This T cell receptor (beta chain) was obtained from a study of cytomegalovirus exposure and HLA in healthy donors. Study details: Out of about 170 million T cells, an earlier analysis found over 90 million unique TCR beta sequences in total. Tens of millions of unique TCRs from HLA-typed donors made up an early data release. General study results and limits: Judged likely to be a sequencing artifact was a cluster of highly shared sequence variants. In an earlier analysis, in under 700 donors, most V segments appeared productive either ~90% or ~30% of the time.

The PCR made use of 60 Vbeta and 13 Jbeta primers. Profiled with immunoSEQ multiplex PCR; TCRdb holds only in-frame clones, not every one. Of around 200,000 clones in the sample, around four fifths were seen once. V lost 4 bases and J lost 5; bases outside the gene matches: 8. Germline loops: CDR1 SGHRS, CDR2 YFSETQ. The CDR3 covers 16 residues. As concerns this clone: Antigen specificity is unknown.

Sequencing was done on a sample of PBMCs. The chain has TRBV5-1 and TRBJ2-5; 13 positions match TRBD2. This TCR came from a female donor in good health and CMV-seronegative. CDR3 amino acids: CASSPRTSGGGETQYF. CDR3 nucleotides: TGCGCCAGCAGCCCGAGGACTAGCGGGGGAGGGGAGACCCAGTACTTC.